Listed below are T cell receptor beta chains from one sample, sequenced in a study of technical replicates of blood from several donors. TCRdb's table, derived via immunoSEQ multiplex PCR, lists solely in-frame clones and lacks some. The sample contains fewer than 100,000 clones, about 95% of which appear only once. Input material: T cells isolated from PBMCs. The receptors come from a human donor in good health. Both conserved end residues are part of each CDR3. A D gene is named only where the DNA matches it firmly. Some rows have no size entry. The others give once, few or many, or a class for an expanded clone.

cdr3_aa cdr3_nt d_call j_call clone_size v_call
CSVDRSSGYTF TGCAGCGTTGACCGTTCCAGTGGCTACACCTTC - TRBJ1-2 - TRBV29-1
CASSPLGTSGYTDTQYF TGTGCCAGCAGCCCCCTCGGGACTAGCGGTTACACAGATACGCAGTATTTT TRBD2 TRBJ2-3 - TRBV11-3
CASSLRSWGDPNTEAFF TGCGCCAGCAGCCTTAGAAGTTGGGGGGACCCGAACACTGAAGCTTTCTTT - TRBJ1-1 once TRBV4-3
CASRVTSGRHIEQYF TGTGCCAGCAGAGTGACTAGCGGGAGACATATCGAGCAGTACTTC TRBD2 TRBJ2-7 - TRBV6-5
CASSISETQYF TGTGCCAGTAGTATTTCTGAGACCCAGTACTTC - TRBJ2-5 - TRBV19
CASTSQETQYF TGCGCCAGCACCTCCCAAGAGACCCAGTACTTC - TRBJ2-5 - TRBV5-1
CASSIRDYSYEQYF TGTGCCAGTAGTATAAGGGACTACTCCTACGAGCAGTACTTC TRBD2 TRBJ2-7 - TRBV19
CASSSLGWRERSEQYF TGTGCCAGCAGCTCCCTGGGATGGCGGGAGCGGTCCGAGCAGTACTTC TRBD2 TRBJ2-7 - TRBV5-6
CASTSGGDTQYF TGTGCCAGCACCTCGGGGGGGGATACGCAGTATTTT TRBD2 TRBJ2-3 - TRBV9
CASSPGGAPYEQYF TGTGCCAGCAGCCCGGGGGGAGCGCCCTACGAGCAGTACTTC TRBD2 TRBJ2-7 - TRBV9
CASSYVQEASYEQYF TGTGCCAGCAGTTACGTTCAGGAGGCTTCCTACGAGCAGTACTTC - TRBJ2-7 - TRBV6-5
CAIRRTSGTNTGELFF TGTGCCATCAGGCGCACTAGCGGTACGAACACCGGGGAGCTGTTTTTT TRBD2 TRBJ2-2 - TRBV10-3
CASSVPETGREQYF TGTGCCAGCTCAGTTCCCGAGACAGGGCGGGAGCAGTACTTC TRBD1 TRBJ2-7 - TRBV18
CASRDPGKNEQFF TGTGCCAGCAGGGATCCAGGGAAGAATGAGCAGTTCTTC - TRBJ2-1 - TRBV25-1
CAISESLAHEQFF TGTGCCATCAGTGAGTCGTTAGCGCATGAGCAGTTCTTC - TRBJ2-1 - TRBV10-3
CASSVGTPHEQFF TGTGCCAGCAGCGTGGGGACTCCCCATGAGCAGTTCTTC - TRBJ2-1 once TRBV9
CAWAPGQGNLNEQFF TGTGCCTGGGCCCCGGGACAGGGGAACCTTAATGAGCAGTTCTTC TRBD1 TRBJ2-1 - TRBV30
CASKKGGYRGETQYF TGTGCCAGCAAGAAGGGAGGGTACCGGGGGGAGACCCAGTACTTC TRBD2 TRBJ2-5 - TRBV28
CASSLRGGQAYEQYF TGTGCCAGCAGCCTGAGGGGAGGACAGGCCTACGAGCAGTACTTC - TRBJ2-7 - TRBV14